This is a list of T cell receptor beta chains from one sample in a study of cytomegalovirus exposure and HLA in healthy donors. Here immunoSEQ multiplex PCR was the method, and the copy in TCRdb shows in-frame clones only, minus some. The sample contains 150,000 to 200,000 clones, 65% to 85% of which appear only once. The sequenced sample consisted of PBMCs. These receptors originate from a woman aged 18-29 years in good health and CMV-seropositive. The CDR3 runs from the conserved cysteine through the conserved F or W. Fields, in order: CDR3 length, clone size, J gene, D gene, V gene, CDR3 protein, CDR3 DNA. D genes are given only for firm matches. A row's size may be missing; if present it is once, few, many or a size class.

len: 15
abundance: .
j_gene: TRBJ2-7
d_gene: TRBD1
v_gene: TRBV7-9
CDR3aa: CASSPRDRTSYEQYF
CDR3nt: TGTGCCAGCAGCCCACGGGACAGGACGTCCTACGAGCAGTACTTC

len: 16
abundance: once
j_gene: TRBJ2-5
d_gene: TRBD2
v_gene: TRBV10-3
CDR3aa: CAISELGLAEQETQYF
CDR3nt: TGTGCCATCAGTGAGTTGGGACTAGCGGAACAAGAGACCCAGTACTTC

len: 17
abundance: .
j_gene: TRBJ2-3
d_gene: .
v_gene: TRBV2
CDR3aa: CASSETLGRRRTDTQYF
CDR3nt: TGTGCCAGCAGTGAAACCTTGGGCAGGCGCCGCACAGATACGCAGTATTTT

len: 13
abundance: .
j_gene: TRBJ2-1
d_gene: .
v_gene: TRBV4-3
CDR3aa: CASSLNTVNQQFF
CDR3nt: TGCGCCAGCAGCCTCAATACAGTAAACCAGCAGTTCTTC

len: 15
abundance: .
j_gene: TRBJ2-1
d_gene: .
v_gene: TRBV7-9
CDR3aa: CASSLEQVTYNEQFF
CDR3nt: TGTGCCAGCAGCTTAGAACAGGTTACCTACAATGAGCAGTTCTTC

len: 16
abundance: .
j_gene: TRBJ2-1
d_gene: .
v_gene: TRBV4-1
CDR3aa: CASSHPKDREYNEQFF
CDR3nt: TGCGCCAGCAGCCACCCGAAGGACAGAGAATACAATGAGCAGTTCTTC

len: 15
abundance: .
j_gene: TRBJ2-3
d_gene: .
v_gene: TRBV27
CDR3aa: CASTPPDTSLGTQYF
CDR3nt: TGTGCCAGCACACCCCCGGACACGTCCCTGGGAACGCAGTATTTT

len: 16
abundance: .
j_gene: TRBJ1-1
d_gene: .
v_gene: TRBV2
CDR3aa: CASSGPRGGGDTEAFF
CDR3nt: TGTGCCAGCAGTGGTCCTCGTGGGGGGGGAGACACTGAAGCTTTCTTT

len: 15
abundance: once
j_gene: TRBJ1-2
d_gene: .
v_gene: TRBV9
CDR3aa: CASSVTGANLYGYTF
CDR3nt: TGTGCCAGCAGCGTAACAGGAGCGAACCTCTATGGCTACACCTTC

len: 15
abundance: .
j_gene: TRBJ2-1
d_gene: TRBD1
v_gene: TRBV5-1
CDR3aa: CASSNRDRGRNEQFF
CDR3nt: TGCGCCAGCAGCAACCGGGACAGGGGGAGAAATGAGCAGTTCTTC

len: 11
abundance: .
j_gene: TRBJ2-5
d_gene: TRBD2
v_gene: TRBV5-4
CDR3aa: CASTSGGTQYF
CDR3nt: TGTGCCAGCACTTCGGGGGGGACCCAGTACTTC

len: 13
abundance: .
j_gene: TRBJ1-2
d_gene: .
v_gene: TRBV27
CDR3aa: CASTPGGTYGYTF
CDR3nt: TGTGCCAGCACTCCTGGGGGGACCTATGGCTACACCTTC

len: 17
abundance: .
j_gene: TRBJ1-3
d_gene: .
v_gene: TRBV7-6
CDR3aa: CASSLVAAGSSGNTIYF
CDR3nt: TGTGCCAGCAGCTTAGTTGCAGCAGGGTCCTCTGGAAACACCATATATTTT

len: 20
abundance: .
j_gene: TRBJ1-5
d_gene: TRBD1
v_gene: TRBV19
CDR3aa: CASSIPRPLDRRRGNQPQHF
CDR3nt: TGTGCCAGTAGTATACCTCGCCCTCTGGACAGGAGAAGAGGGAATCAGCCCCAGCATTTT

len: 12
abundance: .
j_gene: TRBJ1-2
d_gene: .
v_gene: TRBV7-2
CDR3aa: CASSLWSGGYTF
CDR3nt: TGTGCCAGCAGCCTATGGAGCGGAGGCTACACCTTC